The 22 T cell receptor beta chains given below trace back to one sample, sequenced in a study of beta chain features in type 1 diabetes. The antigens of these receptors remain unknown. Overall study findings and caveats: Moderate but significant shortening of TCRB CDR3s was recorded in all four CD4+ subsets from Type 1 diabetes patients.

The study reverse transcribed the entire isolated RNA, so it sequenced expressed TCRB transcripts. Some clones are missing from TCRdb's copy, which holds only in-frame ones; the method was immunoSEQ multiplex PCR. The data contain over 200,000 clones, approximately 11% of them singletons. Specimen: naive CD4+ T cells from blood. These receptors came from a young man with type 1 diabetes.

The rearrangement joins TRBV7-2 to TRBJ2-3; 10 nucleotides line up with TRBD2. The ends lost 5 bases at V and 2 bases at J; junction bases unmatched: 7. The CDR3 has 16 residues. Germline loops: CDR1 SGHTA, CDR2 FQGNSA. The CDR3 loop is CASSHGTSALTDTQYF. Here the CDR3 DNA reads TGTGCCAGCAGCCACGGGACTAGCGCACTCACAGATACGCAGTATTTT.

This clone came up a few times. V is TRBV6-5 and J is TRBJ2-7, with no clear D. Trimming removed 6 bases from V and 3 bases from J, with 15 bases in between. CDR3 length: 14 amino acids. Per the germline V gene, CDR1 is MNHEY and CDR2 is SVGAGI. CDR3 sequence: CASSYTSSGYEQYF. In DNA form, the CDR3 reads TGTGCCAGCAGCTACACCTCGTCGGGCTACGAGCAGTACTTC.

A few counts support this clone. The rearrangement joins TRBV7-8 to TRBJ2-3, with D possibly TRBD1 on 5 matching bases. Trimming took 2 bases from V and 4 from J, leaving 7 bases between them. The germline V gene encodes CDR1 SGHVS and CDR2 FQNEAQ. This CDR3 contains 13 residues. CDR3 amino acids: CASSLRGADTQYF. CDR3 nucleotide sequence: TGTGCCAGCAGCTTAAGGGGTGCAGATACGCAGTATTTT.

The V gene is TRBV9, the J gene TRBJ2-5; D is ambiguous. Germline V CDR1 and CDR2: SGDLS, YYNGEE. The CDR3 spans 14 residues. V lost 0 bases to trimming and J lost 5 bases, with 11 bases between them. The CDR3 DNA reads TGTGCCAGCAGCGTAGGAGGAGACTCGGAGACCCAGTACTTC. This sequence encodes CASSVGGDSETQYF.

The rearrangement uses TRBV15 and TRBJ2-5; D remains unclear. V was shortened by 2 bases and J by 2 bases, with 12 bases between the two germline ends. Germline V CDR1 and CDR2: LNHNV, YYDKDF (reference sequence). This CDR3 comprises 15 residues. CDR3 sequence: CATSRQDIEQETQYF. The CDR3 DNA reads TGTGCCACCAGCAGACAAGATATAGAGCAAGAGACCCAGTACTTC.

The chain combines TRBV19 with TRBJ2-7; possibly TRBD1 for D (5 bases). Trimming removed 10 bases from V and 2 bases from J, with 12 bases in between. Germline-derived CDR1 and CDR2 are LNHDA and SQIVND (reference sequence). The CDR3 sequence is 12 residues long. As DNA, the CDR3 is TGTGCCACCTCGACAGAAACCTACGAGCAGTACTTC. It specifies CATSTETYEQYF.

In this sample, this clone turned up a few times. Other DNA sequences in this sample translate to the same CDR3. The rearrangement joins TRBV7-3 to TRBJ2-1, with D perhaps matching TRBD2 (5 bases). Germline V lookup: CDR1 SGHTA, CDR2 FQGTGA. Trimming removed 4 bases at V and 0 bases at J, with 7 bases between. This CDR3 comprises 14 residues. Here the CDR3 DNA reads TGTGCCAGCAGCTCAGGACTCTCCTACAATGAGCAGTTCTTC. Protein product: CASSSGLSYNEQFF. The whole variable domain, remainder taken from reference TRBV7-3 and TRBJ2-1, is GAGVSQTPSNKVTEKGKYVELRCDPISGHTALYWYRQSLGQGPEFLIYFQGTGAADDSGLPNDRFFAVRPEGSVSTLKIQRTERGDSAVYLCASSSGLSYNEQFFGPGTRLTVL.

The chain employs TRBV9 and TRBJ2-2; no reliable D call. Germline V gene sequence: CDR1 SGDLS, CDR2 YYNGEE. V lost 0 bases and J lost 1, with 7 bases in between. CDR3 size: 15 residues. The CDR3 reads CASSVGSLNTGELFF. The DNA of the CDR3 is TGTGCCAGCAGCGTAGGTTCGTTGAACACCGGGGAGCTGTTTTTT.

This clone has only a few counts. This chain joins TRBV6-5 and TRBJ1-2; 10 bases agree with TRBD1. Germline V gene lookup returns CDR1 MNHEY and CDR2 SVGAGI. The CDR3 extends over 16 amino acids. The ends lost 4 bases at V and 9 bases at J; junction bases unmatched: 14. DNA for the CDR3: TGTGCCAGCAGTTTGATCTCCTCCGGGACAGGGGCTAGCTACACCTTC. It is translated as CASSLISSGTGASYTF.

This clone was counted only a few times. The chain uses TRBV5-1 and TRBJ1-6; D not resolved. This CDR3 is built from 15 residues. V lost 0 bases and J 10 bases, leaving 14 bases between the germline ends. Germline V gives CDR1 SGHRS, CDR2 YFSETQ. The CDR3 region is CASSLAWTGISPLHF. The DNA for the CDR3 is TGCGCCAGCAGCTTGGCCTGGACGGGGATCTCACCCCTCCACTTT.

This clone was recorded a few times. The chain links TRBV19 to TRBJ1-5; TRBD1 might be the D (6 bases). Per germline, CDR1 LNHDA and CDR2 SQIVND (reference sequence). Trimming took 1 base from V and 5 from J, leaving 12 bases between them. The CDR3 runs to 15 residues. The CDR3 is CASSIADRRHQPQHF. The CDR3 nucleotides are TGTGCCAGTAGTATAGCGGACAGAAGACATCAGCCCCAGCATTTT.

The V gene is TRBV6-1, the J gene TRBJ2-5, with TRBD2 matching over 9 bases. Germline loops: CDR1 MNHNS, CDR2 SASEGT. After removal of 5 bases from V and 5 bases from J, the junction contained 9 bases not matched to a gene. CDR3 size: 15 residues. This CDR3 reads CASSRASGVGETQYF. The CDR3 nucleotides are TGTGCCAGCAGTCGGGCTAGCGGGGTTGGGGAGACCCAGTACTTC.

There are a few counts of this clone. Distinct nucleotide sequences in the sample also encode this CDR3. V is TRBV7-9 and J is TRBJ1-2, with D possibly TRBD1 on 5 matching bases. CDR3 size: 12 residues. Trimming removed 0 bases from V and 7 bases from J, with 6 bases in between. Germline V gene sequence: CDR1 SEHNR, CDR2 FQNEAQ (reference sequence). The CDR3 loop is CASSLAGVGYTF. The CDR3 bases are TGTGCCAGCAGCTTAGCAGGGGTTGGCTACACCTTC.

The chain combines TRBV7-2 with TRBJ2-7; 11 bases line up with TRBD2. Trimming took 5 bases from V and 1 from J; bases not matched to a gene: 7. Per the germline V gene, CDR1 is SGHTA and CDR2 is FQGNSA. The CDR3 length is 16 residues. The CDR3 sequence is CASSPIAGGPSYEQYF. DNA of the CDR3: TGTGCCAGCAGCCCGATAGCGGGGGGGCCGTCCTACGAGCAGTACTTC.

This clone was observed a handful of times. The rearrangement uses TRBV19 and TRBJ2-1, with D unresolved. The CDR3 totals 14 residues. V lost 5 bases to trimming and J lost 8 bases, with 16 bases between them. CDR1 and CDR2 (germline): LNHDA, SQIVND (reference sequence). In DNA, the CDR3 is TGTGCCAGTAGTTCGCGGATAGATTCCGATGAGCAGTTCTTC. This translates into CASSSRIDSDEQFF.

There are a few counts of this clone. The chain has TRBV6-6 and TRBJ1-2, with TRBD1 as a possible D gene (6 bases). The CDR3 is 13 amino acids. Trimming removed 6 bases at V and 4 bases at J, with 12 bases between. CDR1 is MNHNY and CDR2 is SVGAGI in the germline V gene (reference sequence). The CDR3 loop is CASSEQGIYGYTF. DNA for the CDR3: TGTGCCAGCAGCGAACAGGGAATCTATGGCTACACCTTC.

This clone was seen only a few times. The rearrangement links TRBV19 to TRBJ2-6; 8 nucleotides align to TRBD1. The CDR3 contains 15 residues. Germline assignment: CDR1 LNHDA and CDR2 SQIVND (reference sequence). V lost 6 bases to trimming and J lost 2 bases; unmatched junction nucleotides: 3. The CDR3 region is CASRRQGTGANVLTF. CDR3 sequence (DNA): TGTGCCAGTAGAAGACAGGGGACTGGGGCCAACGTCCTGACTTTC.

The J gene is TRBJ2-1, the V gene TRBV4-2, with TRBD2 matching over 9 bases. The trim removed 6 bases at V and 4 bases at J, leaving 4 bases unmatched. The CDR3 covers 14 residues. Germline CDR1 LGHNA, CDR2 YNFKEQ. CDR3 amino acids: CASSGAGGYNEQFF. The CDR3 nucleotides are TGTGCCAGCAGTGGGGCGGGGGGGTACAATGAGCAGTTCTTC.

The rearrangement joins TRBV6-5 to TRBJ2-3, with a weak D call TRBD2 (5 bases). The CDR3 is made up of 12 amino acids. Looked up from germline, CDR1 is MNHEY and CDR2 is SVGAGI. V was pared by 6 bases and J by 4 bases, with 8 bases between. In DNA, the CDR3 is TGTGCCAGCAGCCGAGGGCCAGATACGCAGTATTTT. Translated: CASSRGPDTQYF.

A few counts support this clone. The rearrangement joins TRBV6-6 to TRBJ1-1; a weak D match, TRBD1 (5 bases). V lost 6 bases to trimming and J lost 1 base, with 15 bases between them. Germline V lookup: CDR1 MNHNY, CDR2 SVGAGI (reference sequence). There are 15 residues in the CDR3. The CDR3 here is CASSQTAGSNTEAFF. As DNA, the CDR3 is TGTGCCAGCAGCCAAACGGCAGGGTCGAACACTGAAGCTTTCTTT.

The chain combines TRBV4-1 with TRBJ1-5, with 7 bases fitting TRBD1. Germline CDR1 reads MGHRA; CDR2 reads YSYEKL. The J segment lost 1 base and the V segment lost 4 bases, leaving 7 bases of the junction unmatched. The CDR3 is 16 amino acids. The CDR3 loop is CASSRGTAESNQPQHF. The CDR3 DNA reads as TGCGCCAGCAGCCGCGGGACAGCTGAGAGCAATCAGCCCCAGCATTTT.

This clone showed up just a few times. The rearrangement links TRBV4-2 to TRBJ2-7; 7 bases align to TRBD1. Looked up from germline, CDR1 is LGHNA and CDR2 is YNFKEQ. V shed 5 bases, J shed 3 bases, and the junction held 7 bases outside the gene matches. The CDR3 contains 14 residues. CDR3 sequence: CASSTQGVFYEQYF. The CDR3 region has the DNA TGTGCCAGCAGCACCCAGGGGGTATTCTACGAGCAGTACTTC.